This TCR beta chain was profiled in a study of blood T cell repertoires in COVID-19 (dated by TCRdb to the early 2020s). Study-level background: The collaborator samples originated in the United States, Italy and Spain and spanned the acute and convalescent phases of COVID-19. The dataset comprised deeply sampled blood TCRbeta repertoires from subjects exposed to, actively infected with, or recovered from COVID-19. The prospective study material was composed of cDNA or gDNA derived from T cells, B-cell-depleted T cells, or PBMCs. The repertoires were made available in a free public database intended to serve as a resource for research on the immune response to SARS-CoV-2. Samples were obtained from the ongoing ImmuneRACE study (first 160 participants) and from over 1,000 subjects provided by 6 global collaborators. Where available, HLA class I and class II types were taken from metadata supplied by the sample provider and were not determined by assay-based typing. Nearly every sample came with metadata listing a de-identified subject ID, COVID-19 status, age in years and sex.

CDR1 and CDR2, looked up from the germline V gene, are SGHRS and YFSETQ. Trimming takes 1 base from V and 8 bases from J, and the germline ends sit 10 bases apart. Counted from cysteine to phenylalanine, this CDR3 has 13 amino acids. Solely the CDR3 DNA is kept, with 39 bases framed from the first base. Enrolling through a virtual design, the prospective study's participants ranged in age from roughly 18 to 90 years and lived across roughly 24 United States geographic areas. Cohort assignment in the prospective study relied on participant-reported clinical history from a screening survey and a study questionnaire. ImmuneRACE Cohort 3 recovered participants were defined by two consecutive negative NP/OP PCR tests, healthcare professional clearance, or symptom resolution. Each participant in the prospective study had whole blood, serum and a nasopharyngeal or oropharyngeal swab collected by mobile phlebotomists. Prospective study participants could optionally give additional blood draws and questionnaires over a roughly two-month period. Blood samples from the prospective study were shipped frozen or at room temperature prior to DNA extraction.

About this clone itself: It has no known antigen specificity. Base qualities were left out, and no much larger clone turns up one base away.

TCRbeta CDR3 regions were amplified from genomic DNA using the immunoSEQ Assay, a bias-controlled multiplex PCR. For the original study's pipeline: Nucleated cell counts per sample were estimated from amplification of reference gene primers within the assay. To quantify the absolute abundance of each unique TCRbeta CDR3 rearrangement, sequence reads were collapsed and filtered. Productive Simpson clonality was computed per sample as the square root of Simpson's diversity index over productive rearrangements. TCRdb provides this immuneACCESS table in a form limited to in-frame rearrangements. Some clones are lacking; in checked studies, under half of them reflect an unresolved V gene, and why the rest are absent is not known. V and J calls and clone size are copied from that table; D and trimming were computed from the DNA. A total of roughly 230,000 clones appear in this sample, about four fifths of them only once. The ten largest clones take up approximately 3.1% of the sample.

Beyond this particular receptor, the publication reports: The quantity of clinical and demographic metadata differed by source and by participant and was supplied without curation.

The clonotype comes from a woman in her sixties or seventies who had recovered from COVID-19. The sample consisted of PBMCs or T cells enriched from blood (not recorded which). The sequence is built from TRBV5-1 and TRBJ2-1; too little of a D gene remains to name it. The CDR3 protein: CASSLPPRDEQFF. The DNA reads TGCGCCAGCAGCTTGCCGCCCCGGGATGAGCAGTTCTTC.